The 31 T cell receptor beta chains presented below share a single source sample, sequenced in a study of cytomegalovirus exposure and HLA in healthy donors. Primers: 60 Vbeta forward and 13 Jbeta reverse. Generated by immunoSEQ multiplex PCR, the TCRdb table keeps only in-frame clones and is missing some. The sample holds 150,000 to 200,000 clones, more than 85% seen once. The sequencing sample was made of PBMCs. Every receptor here comes from a girl in the first two years of life in good health and CMV-seronegative.

The chain combines TRBV6-1 with TRBJ2-5; D ambiguous. Trimming pared 0 bases from V and 5 bases from J, leaving 7 bases between. The CDR3 spans 13 residues. Germline values: CDR1 MNHNS, CDR2 SASEGT. CDR3 bases: TGTGCCAGCAGTGAAGCCCCAGTGGAGACCCAGTACTTC. Its translation: CASSEAPVETQYF.

This clone is a singleton in its sample. The chain links TRBV30 to TRBJ2-5; the D gene is possibly TRBD2 (5 bases). The end of the DNA aligns better with TRBJ2-7, so the J call may be wrong. Germline CDR1 reads GTSNPN; CDR2 reads SVGIG (reference sequence). The CDR3 contains 16 residues. DNA of the CDR3: TGTGCCTGGAGTCCACTAGATCGCCAAATCTCCTACGAGCAGTACTTC. Translation: CAWSPLDRQISYEQYF.

The J gene is TRBJ2-7, the V gene TRBV4-3, with 13 bases identical to TRBD2. Germline CDR1 and CDR2: LGHNA and YSLEER. The CDR3 totals 14 residues. The trim removed 0 bases at V and 7 bases at J, leaving 0 bases unmatched. The CDR3 loop reads CASSQEGLAGEQYF. The CDR3 coding sequence is TGCGCCAGCAGCCAAGAGGGACTAGCGGGGGAGCAGTACTTC.

This clone has more than one count but fewer than ten. The gene calls are TRBV5-1 and TRBJ1-6, with a weak D call TRBD1 (5 bases). Germline V gene sequence: CDR1 SGHRS, CDR2 YFSETQ. The CDR3 covers 15 residues. V dropped 2 bases and J dropped 5 bases, with 11 bases sitting between them. Here the CDR3 reads CASSLAGNDNSPLHF. The CDR3, as DNA: TGCGCCAGCAGCTTAGCAGGGAACGATAATTCACCCCTCCACTTT.

This rearrangement joins TRBV1 to TRBJ2-5; no check of the table's D call, TRBD2, against the DNA was made. TRBV1 is flagged as a pseudogene. CDR3 length: 16 amino acids. The CDR3 DNA follows: TGCACCAGCAGCCAAGGTACTAGCGGGGGAAAAGAGACCCAGTACTTC. Protein sequence: CTSSQGTSGGKETQYF.

This sequence joins TRBV6-6 and TRBJ2-5; TRBD2 is a possible D gene (6 bases). The end of the DNA aligns better with TRBJ2-7, so the J call may be wrong. The CDR3 has 13 amino acids. Germline values: CDR1 MNHNY, CDR2 SVGAGI (reference sequence). CDR3 sequence: CASSLLGGYEQYF. CDR3 coding DNA: TGTGCCAGCAGTTTGCTGGGAGGCTACGAGCAGTACTTC.

In DNA form, the CDR3 reads TGTGCCAGTAGCCCACAGGGGGCGCGGGGCTACACCTTC. It is translated as CASSPQGARGYTF. The genes are TRBV19 and TRBJ1-2; 9 bases match TRBD1. The length of the CDR3 is 13 residues. Germline CDR1 LNHDA, CDR2 SQIVND (reference sequence). With 6 bases clipped from V and 8 bases from J, the junction kept 7 bases outside the gene matches.

V usage is TRBV27 and J usage is TRBJ2-1; TRBD2 might be the D (5 bases). This CDR3 has 13 residues. The V end lost 8 bases, the J end lost 7 bases, and 15 bases lay between the germline ends. CDR1 MNHEY and CDR2 SMNVEV come from the germline V gene (reference sequence). CDR3 loop: CASARPGVNEQFF. The CDR3, as DNA: TGTGCCAGCGCCCGCCCCGGGGTGAATGAGCAGTTCTTC.

CDR3 sequence reads: CTSSQDVVALPYNEQFF. The CDR3 region has the DNA TGCACCAGCAGCCAAGATGTGGTGGCCCTCCCATACAATGAGCAGTTCTTC. J is TRBJ2-1 and V is TRBV1; TRBD1, as called in the table, went unchecked against the DNA. TRBV1 is designated a pseudogene. CDR3 length equals 17 residues.

The J gene is TRBJ1-3, the V gene TRBV30; D unresolved. Looked up from germline, CDR1 is GTSNPN and CDR2 is SVGIG (reference sequence). This CDR3 region has 14 residues. The V end was cut by 5 bases, the J end by 4 bases, with 15 bases between. The CDR3, as DNA: TGTGCCTGGGCCAACCAAGAAGAGGGAAACACCATATATTTT. It yields the protein CAWANQEEGNTIYF.

The rearrangement joins TRBV27 to TRBJ2-5; a possible D gene is TRBD2 (5 bases). The CDR3 runs to 14 residues. The germline V gene has CDR1 MNHEY and CDR2 SMNVEV (reference sequence). The V gene lost 4 bases and the J gene lost 7 bases, with 16 bases spanning the gap. CDR3 loop: CASSSGSSLGTQYF. The CDR3 DNA reads TGTGCCAGCAGTTCGGGGTCGAGTCTAGGGACCCAGTACTTC.

The chain combines TRBV18 with TRBJ2-7; a possible D gene is TRBD2 (6 bases). The germline CDR1 and CDR2 sequences are KGHSH and LQKENI. This CDR3 has 15 residues. The V and J ends lost 1 base and 0 bases respectively, with 10 bases between them. CDR3 sequence: CASSPQDGSSYEQYF. DNA for the CDR3: TGTGCCAGCTCACCACAGGACGGGAGCTCCTACGAGCAGTACTTC.

V usage is TRBV10-3 and J usage is TRBJ2-3; TRBD2 matches 7 bases. The CDR3 length is 16 residues. Germline values: CDR1 ENHRY, CDR2 SYGVKD. The junction had 14 bases not matched to a gene; V was cut back by 7 bases and J by 4 bases. The CDR3 DNA reads as TGTGCCATCAAAGCGGGGAGGGCCGAGGGGTCAGATACGCAGTATTTT. Its translation: CAIKAGRAEGSDTQYF.

The rearrangement links TRBV12-5 to TRBJ1-1; 10 bases agree with TRBD1. The germline gives CDR1 LGHNT, CDR2 FRNRAP. The CDR3 sequence is 16 residues long. V shed 4 bases, J shed 3 bases, and the junction held 8 bases outside the gene matches. CDR3 amino acids: CASGSSSGQGDTEAFF. The CDR3 nucleotides are TGTGCTAGTGGTTCTAGTTCTGGACAGGGGGACACTGAAGCTTTCTTT.

The rearrangement uses TRBV14 and TRBJ2-2, with TRBD1 matching over 7 bases. V was clipped by 1 base and J by 3 bases; unmatched bases: 8. This CDR3 region has 17 residues. Germline V gene data show CDR1 as SGHDN and CDR2 as FVKESK. The CDR3 here is CASSQAEGAPDTGELFF. The DNA of the CDR3 is TGTGCCAGCAGCCAAGCCGAGGGGGCACCTGACACCGGGGAGCTGTTTTTT.

The chain couples TRBV5-1 to TRBJ2-6; D might be TRBD2 (7 bases). V shed 9 bases and J shed 2 bases, with 21 bases lying between them. Germline CDR1 and CDR2: SGHRS and YFSETQ. The CDR3 runs 17 residues. CDR3 in amino acids: CATRGILSGAGANVLTF. The CDR3 nucleotides read TGCGCCACCAGGGGAATCTTAAGCGGGGCTGGGGCCAACGTCCTGACTTTC.

The chain carries TRBV11-2 and TRBJ2-1, with D perhaps TRBD2 (6 bases). V was cut by 5 bases and J by 3 bases, with 11 bases left in between. CDR3 size: 14 residues. Germline V gene data show CDR1 as SGHAT and CDR2 as FQNNGV. CDR3 in amino acids: CASSPVGGYNEQFF. The DNA of the CDR3 is TGTGCCAGCAGCCCCGTGGGGGGCTACAATGAGCAGTTCTTC.

This sequence joins TRBV20-1 and TRBJ1-1; no firm D call. The CDR3 extends over 11 amino acids. Germline V CDR1 and CDR2: DFQATT, SNEGSKA (reference sequence). The germline V and J ends were trimmed by 6 bases and 1 base, with 6 bases remaining between them. CDR3 loop: CSAYTNTEAFF. Written as DNA, the CDR3 is TGCAGTGCGTACACGAACACTGAAGCTTTCTTT.

This clone is a singleton in its sample. The chain combines TRBV7-8 with TRBJ2-3, with a weak D call TRBD1 (5 bases). Trimming took off 1 base at V and 4 bases at J, with 21 bases between the two ends. The CDR3 is made up of 18 amino acids. The germline CDR1 and CDR2 sequences are SGHVS and FQNEAQ. The CDR3 region has the DNA TGTGCCAGCAGCTTAGTAGGGCGGCAGGGTGATTTTTCAGATACGCAGTATTTT. It encodes CASSLVGRQGDFSDTQYF.

The chain carries TRBV11-3 and TRBJ2-7; TRBD1 aligns across 7 bases. Per the germline V gene, CDR1 is SGHNT and CDR2 is YENEEA. V lost 4 bases, J lost 0 bases, and 6 bases stayed unmatched. The CDR3 consists of 15 residues. This CDR3 is CASSWPDRNSYEQYF. The CDR3 DNA sequence: TGTGCCAGCAGCTGGCCGGACAGGAACTCCTACGAGCAGTACTTC.

The chain joins TRBV30 to TRBJ1-2; D might be TRBD1 (5 bases). This CDR3 has 12 residues. The V and J ends lost 4 bases and 4 bases respectively, with 10 bases between them. The germline gives CDR1 GTSNPN, CDR2 SVGIG (reference sequence). CDR3 protein: CAWKQDPYGYTF. The DNA for the CDR3 is TGTGCCTGGAAACAGGACCCCTATGGCTACACCTTC.

In this sample, this clone turned up a few times. The chain uses TRBV7-9 and TRBJ2-5; D possibly corresponds to TRBD2 (6 bases). The CDR3 runs 14 residues. Germline assignment: CDR1 SEHNR and CDR2 FQNEAQ (reference sequence). Trimming took off 5 bases at V and 5 bases at J, with 15 bases between the two ends. The CDR3 DNA sequence: TGTGCCAGCAGCGGCCGACTAGAGTACGAGACCCAGTACTTC. Protein: CASSGRLEYETQYF.

J is TRBJ1-3 and V is TRBV9; TRBD1 aligns across 8 bases. The V gene's germline CDR1 is SGDLS and CDR2 YYNGEE. V gave up 4 bases and J gave up 0 bases; unmatched junction bases: 9. The length of the CDR3 is 17 residues. The CDR3 sequence: CASSNLQGGDSGNTIYF. Here the CDR3 DNA reads TGTGCCAGCAGCAACTTACAGGGGGGAGACTCTGGAAACACCATATATTTT.

The chain combines TRBV7-2 with TRBJ2-1, with D tentatively TRBD1 (5 bases). Per germline, CDR1 SGHTA and CDR2 FQGNSA. V shed 0 bases and J shed 9 bases, with 18 bases lying between them. The CDR3 covers 16 residues. Written as DNA, the CDR3 is TGTGCCAGCAGCTTAGCAGGAACAGGTTATAGGGGTGAGCAGTTCTTC. Amino acids: CASSLAGTGYRGEQFF.

This sequence joins TRBV6-1 and TRBJ1-1, with TRBD1 matching 8 bases. The germline CDR1 and CDR2 sequences are MNHNS and SASEGT. The V and J ends lost 3 bases and 4 bases, in that order; junction bases with no gene match: 10. The CDR3 covers 16 residues. The CDR3 is CASSEPYQGAGTEAFF. CDR3 nucleotides: TGTGCCAGCAGTGAGCCATATCAGGGGGCGGGCACTGAAGCTTTCTTT.

The CDR3 DNA reads TGTGCCAGCAGCCTACAATGGACGAGAGGGCAAGAGACCCAGTACTTC. This encodes CASSLQWTRGQETQYF. The rearrangement uses TRBV7-9 and TRBJ2-5; possible D gene TRBD2, 5 bases. CDR3 size: 16 residues. Germline V CDR1 and CDR2: SEHNR, FQNEAQ (reference sequence). V lost 5 bases and J lost 2, with 18 bases in between.

In this sample, this clone turned up once. The V gene is TRBV5-1, the J gene TRBJ2-3, with 9 bases lining up with TRBD1. The J segment lost 5 bases and the V segment lost 0 bases, leaving 4 bases of the junction unmatched. Germline CDR1 reads SGHRS; CDR2 reads YFSETQ. The CDR3 totals 15 residues. Here the CDR3 reads CASSLGTGVGDTQYF. Written as DNA, the CDR3 is TGCGCCAGCAGCTTGGGGACAGGGGTGGGAGATACGCAGTATTTT.

The chain is built from TRBV29-1 and TRBJ2-1, with 10 bases aligning to TRBD1. Germline trimming cut 4 bases from V and 7 bases from J; bases unmatched to any gene: 10. The CDR3 contains 15 residues. Germline V gene sequence: CDR1 SQVTM, CDR2 ANQGSEA. The CDR3 DNA sequence: TGCAGCGTTGCGTCCCGGACAGGGGGGTGGAATGAGCAGTTCTTC. Residues: CSVASRTGGWNEQFF.

The J gene is TRBJ1-2, the V gene TRBV30, with D uncertain. In germline, CDR1 is GTSNPN, CDR2 SVGIG (reference sequence). The CDR3 covers 13 residues. V was trimmed by 1 base and J by 8 bases, leaving 14 bases between them. This chain's CDR3 is CAWSESRSMGYTF. DNA of the CDR3: TGTGCCTGGAGTGAATCCAGGTCTATGGGCTACACCTTC.

V and J are TRBV30 and TRBJ2-1; a weak D match, TRBD1 (5 bases). Trimming pared 0 bases from V and 6 bases from J, leaving 21 bases between. Germline V CDR1 and CDR2: GTSNPN, SVGIG (reference sequence). The CDR3 totals 17 residues. The CDR3 DNA is TGTGCCTGGAGTGTACTTCTGGGGCCCGGTGGCTCCAATGAGCAGTTCTTC. This translates into CAWSVLLGPGGSNEQFF.

The rearrangement uses TRBV5-1 and TRBJ1-1; 7 bases agree with TRBD1. V trimming: 2 bases; J trimming: 4 bases; junction bases outside the gene matches: 8. Germline V gives CDR1 SGHRS, CDR2 YFSETQ. This CDR3 region has 15 residues. The CDR3 is CASSFGRGGPTEAFF. CDR3 bases: TGCGCCAGCAGCTTTGGCCGAGGGGGCCCCACTGAAGCTTTCTTT.